This passage covers 30 T cell receptor beta chains from one sample sequenced in a study of cytomegalovirus exposure and HLA in healthy donors. Sequencing was performed with immunoSEQ multiplex PCR; in TCRdb, only in-frame clones are kept and a portion is missing. The sample lists over 150,000 clones, around 84% seen once, with approximately 2% in the top ten. The specimen was PBMCs. Source of these receptors: a human donor in good health.

This chain joins TRBV7-9 and TRBJ1-1; D not certain. V was clipped by 7 bases and J by 1 base, with 4 bases between them. Germline values: CDR1 SEHNR, CDR2 FQNEAQ (reference sequence). The CDR3 has 11 residues. For the CDR3, the DNA is TGTGCCAGCAAGCAGAACACTGAAGCTTTCTTT. This codes for CASKQNTEAFF.

This clone was seen only once. V gene TRBV4-1 combines with J gene TRBJ1-2; 9 bases match TRBD1. Per the germline V gene, CDR1 is MGHRA and CDR2 is YSYEKL. The CDR3 is 16 residues long. Trimming removed 2 bases from V and 4 bases from J; junction bases left unmatched: 8. The CDR3 protein is CASSQLPDRGGYGYTF. The CDR3 region has the DNA TGCGCCAGCAGCCAACTTCCGGACAGGGGCGGCTATGGCTACACCTTC.

This clone appeared once. The J gene is TRBJ2-7, the V gene TRBV15, with 8 bases matching TRBD1. The CDR3 is 14 amino acids. Germline V CDR1 and CDR2: LNHNV, YYDKDF (reference sequence). The V and J ends lost 3 bases and 5 bases, in that order; junction bases with no gene match: 6. The DNA for the CDR3 is TGTGCCACCAGCAGGACATCGGACAGGGACGAGCAGTACTTC. This translates into CATSRTSDRDEQYF.

This clone showed up just once. DNA of the CDR3: TGCGCCAGCAGCTTTGATCCTGGGGACAGTCGAAACTATGGCTACACCTTC. Its translation is CASSFDPGDSRNYGYTF. The chain recombines TRBV5-1 with TRBJ1-2; 7 nucleotides agree with TRBD1. Looked up from germline, CDR1 is SGHRS and CDR2 is YFSETQ. Trimming at V came to 2 bases and at J to 2 bases, leaving 12 bases not matched to a gene. The CDR3 spans 17 residues.

The count of this clone is one. The chain has TRBV7-3 and TRBJ1-1, with 9 bases matching TRBD1. V shed 6 bases and J 4 bases; nucleotides not matched to a gene: 9. The CDR3 has 15 residues. Germline V gene data show CDR1 as SGHTA and CDR2 as FQGTGA. CDR3 DNA sequence: TGTGCCAGCAGGCCGGGACAGGGTCCACCCACTGAAGCTTTCTTT. Protein sequence: CASRPGQGPPTEAFF.

The V gene is TRBV4-3, the J gene TRBJ1-1; D is unclear. Trimming removed 0 bases from V and 11 bases from J, with 16 bases in between. Germline assignment: CDR1 LGHNA and CDR2 YSLEER. This CDR3 comprises 14 residues. Here the CDR3 DNA reads TGCGCCAGCAGCCAAGATGGGCCGCTCGATGGGGCTTTCTTT. Amino acids: CASSQDGPLDGAFF.

This chain connects TRBV7-3 to TRBJ2-7; D unclear. V was cut by 2 bases and J by 6 bases, with 11 bases left in between. From germline, CDR1 is SGHTA and CDR2 FQGTGA. The CDR3 sequence is 13 residues long. The CDR3 bases are TGTGCCAGCAGCTTATACCCCTCGAGCGAGCAGTACTTC. Protein sequence: CASSLYPSSEQYF.

The gene calls are TRBV5-4 and TRBJ1-1, with D possibly matching TRBD1 (5 bases). The CDR3 contains 16 residues. Germline CDR1 is SGHNT and CDR2 is YYREEE (reference sequence). Trimming cost V 4 bases and J 4 bases, with 20 bases left between them. CDR3 bases: TGTGCCAGCAGCGACGGGCGGGGGGTGGTTGGCACTGAAGCTTTCTTT. Translation gives CASSDGRGVVGTEAFF.

CDR3 amino acids: CASSPRSGQGNIQYF. For the CDR3, the DNA is TGTGCCAGCAGCCCGAGATCGGGACAGGGAAACATTCAGTACTTC. V is TRBV9 and J is TRBJ2-4, with 9 bases matching TRBD1. The V gene's germline CDR1 is SGDLS and CDR2 YYNGEE. The CDR3 contains 15 residues. The trim removed 4 bases at V and 6 bases at J, leaving 8 bases unmatched.

The J gene is TRBJ1-2, the V gene TRBV7-9; 7 bases align to TRBD1. The ends lost 10 bases at V and 3 bases at J; junction bases unmatched: 11. The length of the CDR3 is 14 residues. CDR1 and CDR2 from the germline V gene are SEHNR and FQNEAQ (reference sequence). CDR3 sequence reads: CATQGGGGYYGYTF. For the CDR3, the DNA is TGTGCCACCCAGGGAGGAGGGGGCTACTATGGCTACACCTTC.

There are many counts of this clone. This sequence joins TRBV25-1 and TRBJ2-7; perhaps TRBD1 as D (5 bases). Trimming removed 2 bases at V and 2 bases at J, with 13 bases between. Germline V gene lookup returns CDR1 MGHDK and CDR2 SYGVNS. This CDR3 region has 15 residues. For the CDR3, the DNA is TGTGCCAGCAGTGAAACAGGTAGCCCAGCCTACGAGCAGTACTTC. Its protein is CASSETGSPAYEQYF.

This clone was recorded only once. The CDR3 DNA reads as TGTGCCAGCAGTGAATTTAGAGTCAATTCGTTGTTTTTT. As protein: CASSEFRVNSLFF. The chain combines TRBV2 with TRBJ1-4; unclear D gene. Trimming removed 2 bases from V and 15 bases from J, with 16 bases in between. The CDR3 covers 13 residues. Germline V lookup: CDR1 SNHLY, CDR2 FYNNEI.

The genes are TRBV25-1 and TRBJ1-1, with unresolved D. The CDR3 consists of 16 residues. Germline assignment: CDR1 MGHDK and CDR2 SYGVNS. V gave up 0 bases and J gave up 3 bases, with 14 bases separating them. The CDR3 nucleotides are TGTGCCAGCAGTGAATATACCTGGACGGGAGACACTGAAGCTTTCTTT. Its translation: CASSEYTWTGDTEAFF.

This sequence joins TRBV29-1 and TRBJ1-1; maybe TRBD1 (5 bases). CDR1 and CDR2 from the germline V gene are SQVTM and ANQGSEA. V lost 4 bases, J lost 4 bases, and 10 bases lay in between. The CDR3 has 12 residues. CDR3 residues: CSVGDWGTEAFF. The CDR3 nucleotides are TGCAGCGTTGGGGACTGGGGCACTGAAGCTTTCTTT.

V is TRBV11-2 and J is TRBJ2-7; 13 bases agree with TRBD2. CDR1 SGHAT and CDR2 FQNNGV come from the germline V gene. V shed 4 bases, J shed 3 bases, and the junction held 3 bases outside the gene matches. This CDR3 has 15 residues. CDR3 in amino acids: CASSWTSGSGYEQYF. The CDR3, as DNA: TGTGCCAGCAGCTGGACTAGCGGGAGTGGCTACGAGCAGTACTTC.

The chain uses TRBV28 and TRBJ1-1, with D possibly TRBD1 on 6 matching bases. Per the germline V gene, CDR1 is MDHEN and CDR2 is SYDVKM. Trimming shortened V by 3 bases and J by 6 bases, and 20 bases separated the two germline ends. The CDR3 extends over 16 amino acids. The CDR3 DNA is TGTGCCAGCAGTTTCCCGAGGGGGGGCTCGGGCGCTGAAGCTTTCTTT. Protein product: CASSFPRGGSGAEAFF.

The table lists this clone with a few counts. The V and J genes are TRBV19 and TRBJ1-2; D gene ambiguous. V lost 10 bases, J lost 0 bases, and 12 bases lay in between. Looked up from germline, CDR1 is LNHDA and CDR2 is SQIVND (reference sequence). The CDR3 contains 13 residues. CDR3 sequence: CATSERANYGYTF. In nucleotides, the CDR3 is TGTGCCACCTCGGAGAGGGCTAACTATGGCTACACCTTC.

For the CDR3, the DNA is TGTGCCAGCAGCATAGGAGACAGGGGCAATCAGCCCCAGCATTTT. Protein sequence: CASSIGDRGNQPQHF. The chain couples TRBV7-2 to TRBJ1-5; 7 positions agree with TRBD1. Per the germline V gene, CDR1 is SGHTA and CDR2 is FQGNSA. V shed 5 bases and J 2 bases; nucleotides not matched to a gene: 6. This CDR3 spans 15 amino acids.

For the CDR3, the DNA is TGTGCCAGCAGCCCCAGGGGGGACAACACCGGGGAGCTGTTTTTT. Amino acid sequence: CASSPRGDNTGELFF. The chain employs TRBV9 and TRBJ2-2, with D tentatively TRBD1 (7 bases). Deletions cut 4 bases from V and 2 bases from J, with 12 bases between. The CDR3 loop spans 15 amino acids. Germline V gene data show CDR1 as SGDLS and CDR2 as YYNGEE.

This rearrangement joins TRBV7-3 to TRBJ2-2, with D perhaps TRBD1 (7 bases). This CDR3 has 17 residues. The V gene's germline CDR1 is SGHTA and CDR2 FQGTGA. Trimming took off 1 base at V and 2 bases at J, with 14 bases between the two ends. The CDR3 coding sequence is TGTGCCAGCAGCTTAAAGGCAGGGGGGATTAACACCGGGGAGCTGTTTTTT. It codes for CASSLKAGGINTGELFF. Drawing the rest from reference TRBV7-3 and TRBJ2-2, the complete variable domain is GAGVSQTPSNKVTEKGKYVELRCDPISGHTALYWYRQSLGQGPEFLIYFQGTGAADDSGLPNDRFFAVRPEGSVSTLKIQRTERGDSAVYLCASSLKAGGINTGELFFGEGSRLTVL.

The chain combines TRBV6-4 with TRBJ1-5; 9 nucleotides agree with TRBD1. J lost 0 bases, V lost 5 bases, and 14 bases had no gene match. The CDR3 length is 19 residues. Germline V CDR1 and CDR2: MRHNA, SNTAGT. CDR3 loop: CASSQCTGTGPYSNQPQHF. DNA of the CDR3: TGTGCCAGCAGTCAATGTACCGGGACAGGGCCTTATAGCAATCAGCCCCAGCATTTT.

The J gene is TRBJ1-6, the V gene TRBV27; 7 nucleotides align to TRBD1. The CDR3 contains 16 residues. J gave up 5 bases and V 5 bases, and 9 bases lay outside the gene matches. Germline CDR1 and CDR2: MNHEY and SMNVEV (reference sequence). The CDR3 sequence is CASSKKGDSDNSPLHF. Here the CDR3 DNA reads TGTGCCAGCAGTAAGAAAGGGGACAGTGATAATTCACCCCTCCACTTT.

The genes are TRBV19 and TRBJ2-3, with 14 bases lining up with TRBD2. Germline V gene sequence: CDR1 LNHDA, CDR2 SQIVND (reference sequence). The CDR3 runs to 15 residues. After removal of 4 bases from V and 4 bases from J, the junction contained 1 base not matched to a gene. The CDR3 loop reads CASSRLAGGPDTQYF. The CDR3 DNA is TGTGCCAGTAGTAGACTAGCGGGGGGGCCAGATACGCAGTATTTT.

The V and J genes are TRBV5-4 and TRBJ2-1; tentative D call: TRBD2 (6 bases). V dropped 6 bases and J dropped 2 bases, with 18 bases sitting between them. Germline V CDR1 and CDR2: SGHNT, YYREEE (reference sequence). This CDR3 is 16 amino acids long. For the CDR3, the DNA is TGTGCCAGCACCCCCTTAGGCAGGGAGGCCTACAATGAGCAGTTCTTC. Its protein product is CASTPLGREAYNEQFF.

The chain links TRBV5-1 to TRBJ1-1, with D possibly matching TRBD1 (6 bases). Germline V gives CDR1 SGHRS, CDR2 YFSETQ. V lost 0 bases, J lost 0 bases, and 15 bases lay in between. This CDR3 spans 17 amino acids. DNA of the CDR3: TGCGCCAGCAGCTTGGGGAAGTACGGGGGGCTGAACACTGAAGCTTTCTTT. This translates into CASSLGKYGGLNTEAFF.

J is TRBJ1-1 and V is TRBV19; a possible D gene is TRBD1 (5 bases). CDR1 and CDR2 from the germline V gene are LNHDA and SQIVND (reference sequence). Trimming pared 1 base from V and 1 base from J, leaving 10 bases between. The CDR3 consists of 15 residues. The CDR3 sequence is CASSIALTANTEAFF. Here the CDR3 DNA reads TGTGCCAGTAGTATAGCCCTGACAGCGAACACTGAAGCTTTCTTT.

The CDR3 coding sequence is TGTGCCATCAGTGTGGGGGGAGACAGGGACGCTCGGCCCCAGCATTTT. Translating it yields CAISVGGDRDARPQHF. The chain is built from TRBV10-3 and TRBJ1-5; 7 nucleotides align to TRBD1. The CDR3 has 16 residues. CDR1 ENHRY and CDR2 SYGVKD come from the germline V gene. V trimming: 4 bases; J trimming: 9 bases; junction bases outside the gene matches: 15.

J is TRBJ1-2 and V is TRBV6-1; 11 nucleotides match TRBD1. The CDR3 has 15 amino acids. Germline CDR1 and CDR2: MNHNS and SASEGT. V dropped 4 bases and J dropped 7; count of bases not matched to a gene: 8. CDR3 region: CASSAWGTGGFGYTF. In DNA, the CDR3 is TGTGCCAGCAGTGCTTGGGGGACAGGGGGGTTTGGCTACACCTTC.

The chain employs TRBV29-1 and TRBJ2-2; 8 positions agree with TRBD2. The CDR3 has 13 residues. V lost 4 bases, J lost 4 bases, and 2 bases stayed unmatched. Germline CDR1 reads SQVTM; CDR2 reads ANQGSEA. CDR3: CSVAGLGTGELFF. The CDR3, as DNA: TGCAGCGTTGCGGGACTAGGCACCGGGGAGCTGTTTTTT.

This clone has a single count. The chain couples TRBV30 to TRBJ2-2, with a weak D call TRBD1 (6 bases). CDR3 length: 12 amino acids. Germline V gene data show CDR1 as GTSNPN and CDR2 as SVGIG (reference sequence). V shed 5 bases and J shed 4 bases, with 8 bases lying between them. The CDR3 DNA reads TGTGCCTGGGGACAGACCACCGGGGAGCTGTTTTTT. Encoded protein: CAWGQTTGELFF.